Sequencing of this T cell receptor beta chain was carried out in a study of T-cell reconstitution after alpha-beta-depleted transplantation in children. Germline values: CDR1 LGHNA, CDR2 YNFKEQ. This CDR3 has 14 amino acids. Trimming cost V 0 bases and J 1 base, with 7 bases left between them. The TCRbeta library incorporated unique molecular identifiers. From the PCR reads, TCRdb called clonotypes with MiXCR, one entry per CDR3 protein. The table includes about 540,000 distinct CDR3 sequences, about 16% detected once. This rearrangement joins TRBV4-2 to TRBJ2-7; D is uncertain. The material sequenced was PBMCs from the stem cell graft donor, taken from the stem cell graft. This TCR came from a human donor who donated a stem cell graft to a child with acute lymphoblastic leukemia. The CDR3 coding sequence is TGTGCCAGCAGCCAAGAACCCCGTTCCTACGAGCAGTACTTC. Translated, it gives CASSQEPRSYEQYF.